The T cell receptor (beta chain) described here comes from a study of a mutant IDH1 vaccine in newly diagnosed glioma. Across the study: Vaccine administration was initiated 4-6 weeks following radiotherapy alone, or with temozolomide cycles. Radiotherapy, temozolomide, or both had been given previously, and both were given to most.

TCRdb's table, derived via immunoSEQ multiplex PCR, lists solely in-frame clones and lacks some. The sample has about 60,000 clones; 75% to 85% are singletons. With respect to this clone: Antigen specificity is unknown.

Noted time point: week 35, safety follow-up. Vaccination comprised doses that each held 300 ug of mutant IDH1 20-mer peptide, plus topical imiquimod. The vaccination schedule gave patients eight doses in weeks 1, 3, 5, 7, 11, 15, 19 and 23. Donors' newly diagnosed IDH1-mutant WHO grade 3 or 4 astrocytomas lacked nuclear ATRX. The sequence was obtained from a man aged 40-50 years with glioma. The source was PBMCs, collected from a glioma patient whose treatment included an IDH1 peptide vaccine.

The CDR3 reads CASSQGRGGRTDTQYF. In DNA, the CDR3 is TGCGCCAGCAGCCAAGGGAGGGGGGGCCGCACAGATACGCAGTATTTT. The chain combines TRBV4-3 with TRBJ2-3, with D possibly being TRBD2 (7 bases). Trimming removed 1 base at V and 1 base at J, with 12 bases between. The CDR3 has 16 amino acids. The germline CDR1 and CDR2 sequences are LGHNA and YSLEER.